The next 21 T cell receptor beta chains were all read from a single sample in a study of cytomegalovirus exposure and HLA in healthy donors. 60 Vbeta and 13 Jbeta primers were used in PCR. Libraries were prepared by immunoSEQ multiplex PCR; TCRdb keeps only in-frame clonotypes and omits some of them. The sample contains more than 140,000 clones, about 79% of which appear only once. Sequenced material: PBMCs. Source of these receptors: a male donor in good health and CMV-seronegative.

This chain's CDR3 is CASSFRQGYEQFF. The CDR3 nucleotides are TGCGCCAGCAGCTTTCGACAGGGCTATGAGCAGTTCTTC. The chain combines TRBV5-1 with TRBJ2-1, with TRBD1 identical over 7 bases. Germline V gene sequence: CDR1 SGHRS, CDR2 YFSETQ. Unmatched junction bases numbered 4, after V lost 2 bases and J lost 8 bases. CDR3 size: 13 residues. Supplemented by reference TRBV5-1 and TRBJ2-1, the full variable domain reads KAGVTQTPRYLIKTRGQQVTLSCSPISGHRSVSWYQQTPGQGLQFLFEYFSETQRNKGNFPGRFSGRQFSNSRSEMNVSTLELGDSALYLCASSFRQGYEQFFGPGTRLTVL.

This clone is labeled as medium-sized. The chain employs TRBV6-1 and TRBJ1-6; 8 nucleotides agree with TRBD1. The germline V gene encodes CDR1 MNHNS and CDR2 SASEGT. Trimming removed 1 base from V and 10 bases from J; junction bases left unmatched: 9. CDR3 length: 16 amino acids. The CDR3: CASSEEETGVKSPLHF. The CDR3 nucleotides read TGTGCCAGCAGTGAAGAAGAGACAGGGGTTAAGTCACCCCTCCACTTT.

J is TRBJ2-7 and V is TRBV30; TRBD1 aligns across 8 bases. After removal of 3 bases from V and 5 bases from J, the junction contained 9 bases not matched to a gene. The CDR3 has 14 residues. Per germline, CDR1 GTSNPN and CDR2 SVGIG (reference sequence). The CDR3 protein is CAWSLGQGYHEQYF. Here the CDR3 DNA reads TGTGCCTGGAGCCTCGGACAGGGTTACCACGAGCAGTACTTC.

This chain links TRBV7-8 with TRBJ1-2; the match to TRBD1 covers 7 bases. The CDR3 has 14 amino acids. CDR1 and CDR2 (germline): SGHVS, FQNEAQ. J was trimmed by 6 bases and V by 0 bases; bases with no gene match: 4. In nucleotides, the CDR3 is TGTGCCAGCAGCTTAGCGCCACAGGGGCATGGCTACACCTTC. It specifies CASSLAPQGHGYTF.

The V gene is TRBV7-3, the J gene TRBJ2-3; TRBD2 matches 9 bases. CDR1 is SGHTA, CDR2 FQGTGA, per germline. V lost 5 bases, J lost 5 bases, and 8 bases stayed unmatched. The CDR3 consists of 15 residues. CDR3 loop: CASSLSGSGGDTQYF. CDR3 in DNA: TGTGCCAGCAGCCTTAGCGGGAGTGGTGGAGATACGCAGTATTTT.

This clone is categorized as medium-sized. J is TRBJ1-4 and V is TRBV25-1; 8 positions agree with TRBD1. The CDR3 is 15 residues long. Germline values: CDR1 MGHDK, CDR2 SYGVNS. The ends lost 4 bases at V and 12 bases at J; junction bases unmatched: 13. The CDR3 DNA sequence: TGTGCCAGCAGTGTTGCGGGACAGGACAGTGGAGAACTGTTTTTT. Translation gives CASSVAGQDSGELFF. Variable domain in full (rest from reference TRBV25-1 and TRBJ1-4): EADIYQTPRYLVIGTGKKITLECSQTMGHDKMYWYQQDPGMELHLIHYSYGVNSTEKGDLSSESTVSRIRTEHFPLTLESARPSHTSQYLCASSVAGQDSGELFFGSGTQLSVL.

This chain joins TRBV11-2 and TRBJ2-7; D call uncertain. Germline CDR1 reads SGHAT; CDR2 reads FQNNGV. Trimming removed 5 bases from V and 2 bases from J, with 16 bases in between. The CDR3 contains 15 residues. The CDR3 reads CASSAAREVAYEQYF. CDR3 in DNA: TGTGCCAGCAGCGCCGCGAGAGAGGTAGCCTACGAGCAGTACTTC.

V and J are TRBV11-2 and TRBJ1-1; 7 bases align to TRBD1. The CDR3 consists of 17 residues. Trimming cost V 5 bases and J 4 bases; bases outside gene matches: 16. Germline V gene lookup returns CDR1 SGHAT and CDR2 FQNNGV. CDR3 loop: CASSILTRQGGITEAFF. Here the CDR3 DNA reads TGTGCCAGCAGCATACTAACTCGACAGGGTGGGATCACTGAAGCTTTCTTT.

CDR3 in amino acids: CASSQGGTGTDGYTF. CDR3 coding DNA: TGCGCCAGCAGCCAAGGGGGGACAGGGACCGATGGCTACACCTTC. The chain recombines TRBV4-3 with TRBJ1-2; TRBD1 agrees at 9 bases. The CDR3 consists of 15 residues. CDR1 and CDR2 from the germline V gene are LGHNA and YSLEER. V gave up 1 base and J gave up 6 bases; unmatched junction bases: 6.

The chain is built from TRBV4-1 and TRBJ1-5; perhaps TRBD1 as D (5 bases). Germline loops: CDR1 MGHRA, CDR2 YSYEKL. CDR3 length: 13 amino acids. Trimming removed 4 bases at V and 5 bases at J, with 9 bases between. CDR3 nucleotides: TGCGCCAGCAGCCTCCAGGGCGATCAGCCCCAGCATTTT. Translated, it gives CASSLQGDQPQHF.

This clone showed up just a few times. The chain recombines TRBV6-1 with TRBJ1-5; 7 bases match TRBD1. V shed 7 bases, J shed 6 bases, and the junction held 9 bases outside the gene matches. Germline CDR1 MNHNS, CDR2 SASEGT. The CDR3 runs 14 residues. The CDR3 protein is CASTPDRVGQPQHF. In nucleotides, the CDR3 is TGTGCCAGCACCCCAGACAGGGTTGGTCAGCCCCAGCATTTT.

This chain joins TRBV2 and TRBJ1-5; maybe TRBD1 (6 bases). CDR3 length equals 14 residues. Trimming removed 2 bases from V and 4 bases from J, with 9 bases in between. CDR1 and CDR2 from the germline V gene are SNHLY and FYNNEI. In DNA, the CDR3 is TGTGCCAGCAGTGAAAGCAGGGGTAATCAGCCCCAGCATTTT. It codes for CASSESRGNQPQHF.

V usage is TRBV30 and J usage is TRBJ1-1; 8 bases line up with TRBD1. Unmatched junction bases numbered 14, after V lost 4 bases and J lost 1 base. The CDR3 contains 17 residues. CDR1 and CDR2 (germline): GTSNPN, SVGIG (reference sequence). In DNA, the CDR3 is TGTGCCTGGAAGCGTCAGGGGGCTGCTACCAGGAACACTGAAGCTTTCTTT. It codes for CAWKRQGAATRNTEAFF.

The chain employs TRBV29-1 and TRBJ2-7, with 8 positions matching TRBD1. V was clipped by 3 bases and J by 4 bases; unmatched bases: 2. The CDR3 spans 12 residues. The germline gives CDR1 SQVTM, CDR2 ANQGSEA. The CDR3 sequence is CSVEGQAYEQYF. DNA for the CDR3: TGCAGCGTTGAGGGACAGGCTTACGAGCAGTACTTC.

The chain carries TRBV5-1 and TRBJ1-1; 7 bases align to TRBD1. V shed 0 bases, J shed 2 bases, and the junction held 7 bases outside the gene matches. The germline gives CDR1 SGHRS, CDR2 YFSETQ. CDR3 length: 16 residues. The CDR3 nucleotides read TGCGCCAGCAGCTTGGGACTGACAGGGAGTAACACTGAAGCTTTCTTT. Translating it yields CASSLGLTGSNTEAFF. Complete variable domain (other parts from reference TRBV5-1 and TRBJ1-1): KAGVTQTPRYLIKTRGQQVTLSCSPISGHRSVSWYQQTPGQGLQFLFEYFSETQRNKGNFPGRFSGRQFSNSRSEMNVSTLELGDSALYLCASSLGLTGSNTEAFFGQGTRLTVV.

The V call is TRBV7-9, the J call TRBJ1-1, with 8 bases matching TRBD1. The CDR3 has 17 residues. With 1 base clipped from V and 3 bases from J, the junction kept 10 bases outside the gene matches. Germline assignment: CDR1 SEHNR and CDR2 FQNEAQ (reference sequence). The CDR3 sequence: CASSLGAGGDRDTEAFF. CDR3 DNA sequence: TGTGCCAGCAGCTTAGGGGCAGGGGGCGATCGGGACACTGAAGCTTTCTTT.

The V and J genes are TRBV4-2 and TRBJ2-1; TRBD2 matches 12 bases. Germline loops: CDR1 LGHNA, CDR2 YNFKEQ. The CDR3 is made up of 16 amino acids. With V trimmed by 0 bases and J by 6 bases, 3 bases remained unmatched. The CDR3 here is CASSQETSGRSNEQFF. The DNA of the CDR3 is TGTGCCAGCAGCCAAGAGACTAGCGGGAGAAGCAATGAGCAGTTCTTC.

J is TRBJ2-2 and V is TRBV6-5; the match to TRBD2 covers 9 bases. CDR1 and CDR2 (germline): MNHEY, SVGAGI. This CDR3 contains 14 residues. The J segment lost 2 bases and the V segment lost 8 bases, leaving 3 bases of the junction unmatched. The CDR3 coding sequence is TGTGCCAGCCTAGCGGGGAGTAACACCGGGGAGCTGTTTTTT. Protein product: CASLAGSNTGELFF.

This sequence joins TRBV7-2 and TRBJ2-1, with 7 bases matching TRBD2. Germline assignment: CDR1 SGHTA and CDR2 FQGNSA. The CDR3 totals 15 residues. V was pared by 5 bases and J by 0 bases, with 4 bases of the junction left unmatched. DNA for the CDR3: TGTGCCAGCAGCCCAGCGGGGAGCTCCTACAATGAGCAGTTCTTC. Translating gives CASSPAGSSYNEQFF.

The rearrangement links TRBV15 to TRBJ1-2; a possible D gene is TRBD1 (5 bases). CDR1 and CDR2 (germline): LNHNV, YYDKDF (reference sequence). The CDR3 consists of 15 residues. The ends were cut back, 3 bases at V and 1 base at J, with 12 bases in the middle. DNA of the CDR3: TGTGCCACCAGCAGGGCAGGGCGAGGTAACTATGGCTACACCTTC. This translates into CATSRAGRGNYGYTF. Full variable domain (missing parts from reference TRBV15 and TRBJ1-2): DAMVIQNPRYQVTQFGKPVTLSCSQTLNHNVMYWYQQKSSQAPKLLFHYYDKDFNNEADTPDNFQSRRPNTSFCFLDIRSPGLGDTAMYLCATSRAGRGNYGYTFGSGTRLTVV.

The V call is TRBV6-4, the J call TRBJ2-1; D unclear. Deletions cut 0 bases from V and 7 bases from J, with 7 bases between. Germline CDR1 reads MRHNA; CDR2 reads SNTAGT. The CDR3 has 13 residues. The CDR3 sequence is CASSDSVLNEQFF. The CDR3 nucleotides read TGTGCCAGCAGTGACTCTGTCCTAAATGAGCAGTTCTTC.